The rows below give T cell receptor beta chains drawn from one sample of a study of shared clonotypes between healthy human individuals. Clones were read by immunoSEQ multiplex PCR, and TCRdb kept only the in-frame ones, dropping some. Of approximately 640,000 clones in the sample, roughly 88% were seen once. Sequenced: memory CD8+ T cells from PBMCs. The receptors stem from a man younger than 30 in good health. Some clones in this sample may be carry-over from other donors' samples. Both conserved end residues are part of each CDR3. D genes are given only for firm matches. The listing skips clone size in some rows; elsewhere it reads once, few, many or a size class.

D | J | size | V | DNA | CDR3
. | TRBJ2-7 | . | TRBV5-6 | TGTGCCAGCAGCTGGGAAGCCTACGAGCAGTACTTC | CASSWEAYEQYF
. | TRBJ1-3 | . | TRBV7-6 | TGTGCCAGCAGCTTAGCGCCCGGGACGGTGCCGGGAAACACCATATATTTT | CASSLAPGTVPGNTIYF
. | TRBJ1-1 | . | TRBV4-1 | TGCGCCAGCAGCCAGGGGAGAGGTGAAGCTTTCTTT | CASSQGRGEAFF
. | TRBJ2-1 | . | TRBV11-2 | TGTGCCAGCAGGCCGCTTGGAGGTCAGCAGTTCTTC | CASRPLGGQQFF
. | TRBJ2-7 | . | TRBV11-2 | TGTGCCAGCAGCCAAGACGCCGGGAGCTCCTACGAGCAGTACTTC | CASSQDAGSSYEQYF
. | TRBJ2-2 | . | TRBV10-3 | TGTGCCATCAGTGAAATCCGCATAAATCGGGCAGATCACGGGGAGCTGTTTTTT | CAISEIRINRADHGELFF
TRBD1 | TRBJ2-7 | . | TRBV5-1 | TGCGCCAGCAGCTTGGTGTCTCGGGACAGGGGGTTCCACGAGCAGTACTTC | CASSLVSRDRGFHEQYF
. | TRBJ1-5 | few | TRBV10-3 | TGTGCCATCAGTGAGTCAGGGTGGGGACAGCCCCAGCATTTT | CAISESGWGQPQHF
TRBD2 | TRBJ2-1 | . | TRBV9 | TGTGCCAGCAGCGTGACTAGCGGACCCTACAATGAGCAGTTCTTC | CASSVTSGPYNEQFF
TRBD1 | TRBJ2-7 | . | TRBV13 | TGTGCCAGCAGCTTAGGGAGACAGGGTCCGTACGAGCAGTACTTC | CASSLGRQGPYEQYF
TRBD1 | TRBJ2-1 | . | TRBV6-5 | TGTGCCAGCAGAACGACAGGGGGCGCCTACAATGAGCAGTTCTTC | CASRTTGGAYNEQFF
TRBD1 | TRBJ1-2 | . | TRBV6-5 | TGTGCCAGCAGTCTGAACGGGGACAGGGGCTACACCTTC | CASSLNGDRGYTF
. | TRBJ1-1 | . | TRBV2 | TGTGCCAGCAGTGAAATCCCCACTGAAGCTTTCTTT | CASSEIPTEAFF
TRBD2 | TRBJ2-1 | . | TRBV9 | TGTGCCAGCAGCGGATCTAGCGGTCCCTACAATGAGCAGTTCTTC | CASSGSSGPYNEQFF
. | TRBJ2-7 | . | TRBV19 | TGTGCCAGTTCAAAAAACCCTGGGGCCTACGAGCAGTACTTC | CASSKNPGAYEQYF
. | TRBJ2-1 | . | TRBV5-1 | TGCGCCAGCAGCCCGGGGAATGAGCAGTTCTTC | CASSPGNEQFF
TRBD1 | TRBJ2-7 | . | TRBV6-5 | TGTGCCAGTCGGGACAGGGGAATTTACGAGCAGTACTTC | CASRDRGIYEQYF
TRBD1 | TRBJ2-5 | . | TRBV9 | TGTGCCAGCACCACGGGGACAGGGGGCGCGAAGGAGACCCAGTACTTC | CASTTGTGGAKETQYF
. | TRBJ2-7 | . | TRBV7-8 | TGTGCCAGCAGCATAACCGGGACTTTGGGCGAGCAGTACTTC | CASSITGTLGEQYF
. | TRBJ2-7 | . | TRBV4-1 | TGCGCCAGCAGCCAGGGACCGGGTCAGTCGGGAAAATACGAGCAGTACTTC | CASSQGPGQSGKYEQYF
. | TRBJ1-2 | . | TRBV29-1 | TGCAGCGTTCCGACGGTCGAGGCTAACTATGGCTACACCTTC | CSVPTVEANYGYTF
TRBD2 | TRBJ2-3 | . | TRBV27 | TGTGCCAGCAGTTTATCGGCGGGAGCGGCAGATACGCAGTATTTT | CASSLSAGAADTQYF
. | TRBJ2-7 | . | TRBV28 | TGTGCCAGCAACGGCTACAGGGAGGGCCTCTACGAGCAGTACTTC | CASNGYREGLYEQYF
. | TRBJ2-1 | . | TRBV28 | TGTGCCAGCAGCCCCCCGCGTCGAGATTGGCGGATGAATGGTGAGCAGTTCTTC | CASSPPRRDWRMNGEQFF
TRBD1 | TRBJ2-7 | . | TRBV19 | TGTGCCTGCGCCATCGGGACAGGGGCCTCCTACGAGCAGTACTTC | CACAIGTGASYEQYF
. | TRBJ1-1 | . | TRBV5-8 | TGTGCCAGCAGCTTTCCTCGAGCACAGGGTATGAACACTGAAGCTTTCTTT | CASSFPRAQGMNTEAFF
. | TRBJ1-5 | . | TRBV27 | TGTGCCAGCAGTTGGGGGGCCCTTTTGGGCGGATCAAGCAATCAGCCCCAGCATTTT | CASSWGALLGGSSNQPQHF
. | TRBJ1-1 | . | TRBV28 | TGTGCCAGCAGTTGGATTAAGGGGATAAACACTGAAGCTTTCTTT | CASSWIKGINTEAFF
. | TRBJ2-7 | . | TRBV5-6 | TGTGCCAGCAGCTTGGGGGTGGGGTTGTCAAACTACGAGCAGTACTTC | CASSLGVGLSNYEQYF
. | TRBJ2-1 | . | TRBV28 | TGTGCCAGCAGTCGGACAGTCGGATACAATGAGCAGTTCTTC | CASSRTVGYNEQFF
TRBD2 | TRBJ2-7 | . | TRBV10-1 | TGCGCCAGCAGTGAAAGTGGACTAGCGGGATCCGACGAGCAGTACTTC | CASSESGLAGSDEQYF
TRBD1 | TRBJ2-1 | . | TRBV6-5 | TGTGCCAGCAGCCGCCCCGGGACAGGGGACAATGAGCAGTTCTTC | CASSRPGTGDNEQFF
. | TRBJ2-7 | . | TRBV6-1 | TGTGCCAGCAGTGAAGCGACTCCACTCGGGACATCCTACGAGCAGTACTTC | CASSEATPLGTSYEQYF